The clone carrying this T cell receptor beta chain was detected only a few times. Its antigen is undetermined. This sample stems from a study of T-cell reconstitution after alpha-beta-depleted transplantation in children. Using unique molecular identifiers, the investigators prepared the TCRbeta library. TCRdb re-called the PCR reads through MiXCR, storing one row per CDR3 protein. The sample yields fewer than 1 million distinct CDR3 sequences, about 16% seen once. This CDR3 has 15 amino acids. V lost 3 bases and J lost 4, with 16 bases in between. Overall study findings and caveats: Certain patients had high TCRbeta diversity at day 60, and it came from recipient T cells and thymic progenitors that survived.

This sample comprised PBMCs, mostly from graft donor cells, obtained 360 days after TCRalphabeta/CD19-depleted stem cell transplant. V usage is TRBV12-3 or TRBV12-4 and J usage is TRBJ2-7, with D possibly being TRBD1 (6 bases). This receptor was obtained from a male patient between 5 and 17 years old who had a stem cell transplant for acute lymphoblastic leukemia, so the T cells may come from the graft donor. In DNA form, the CDR3 reads TGTGCCAGCAGTTTCGCGGCAGGGGTTTCGTACGAGCAGTACTTC. Translating it yields CASSFAAGVSYEQYF.